This paragraph reports one TCR beta chain. Its antigen is still unknown. Clones were sequenced by immunoSEQ multiplex PCR, and TCRdb holds only the in-frame ones, with some missing. The sample has 350,000 to 450,000 clones; roughly 84% are singletons. The sample comes from a study of Ad26.COV2.S vaccination and SARS-CoV-2 variants. Whole-study context: Dosing was one shot or two shots 56 days apart. Study-wide points: Higher spike-specific TCR breadth was found in vaccine recipients than in placebo recipients. The TCR-based breadth and depth measures might underestimate overall T cell responses.

This CDR3 spans 12 amino acids. The V gene lost 8 bases and the J gene lost 7 bases, with 14 bases spanning the gap. The V gene's germline CDR1 is SNHLY and CDR2 FYNNEI. The treatment denotes: approximately 18 received Ad26.COV2.S at low or high dose, single or two shots; a few received placebo; per-sample allocation not given. The samples date from day 63 after the first vaccine or placebo injection. The receptor was isolated from a person between 18 and 60 years old who received the Ad26.COV2.S COVID-19 vaccine or a placebo. The rearrangement uses TRBV2 and TRBJ1-2, with D perhaps matching TRBD1 (6 bases). Here the sequenced sample was peripheral blood, taken in a trial of Ad26.COV2.S vaccine versus placebo. The CDR3 bases are TGTGCCAGCCATACAGGGATCTCTGGCTACACCTTC. It is translated as CASHTGISGYTF.